This TCR beta chain was found in a study of cytomegalovirus exposure and HLA in healthy donors. Study-level points and caveats: Per a later analysis, HLA-associated TCR beta chains showed more clonal expansion than other, equally common TCR beta chains.

Vbeta (60) and Jbeta (13) primers were used in the PCR. Some clones are missing from TCRdb's copy, which holds only in-frame ones; the method was immunoSEQ multiplex PCR. The data hold some 220,000 clones, with over 65% observed a single time. The CDR3 spans 15 residues. V dropped 4 bases and J dropped 1; count of bases not matched to a gene: 4. The germline V gene has CDR1 SGHVS and CDR2 FNYEAQ. A word on this clone: Its antigen is unknown.

The rearrangement links TRBV7-6 to TRBJ2-5; 9 bases agree with TRBD1. The sequence derives from a woman aged 55-70 years in good health and CMV-seropositive. What was sequenced was PBMCs. This CDR3 reads CASSSGQGSQETQYF. CDR3 nucleotides: TGTGCCAGCAGCTCGGGACAGGGAAGCCAAGAGACCCAGTACTTC.